This TCR beta chain was documented in a study of CD8+ T cells in alopecia areata. V dropped 1 base and J dropped 10 bases, with 10 bases sitting between them. CDR1 is SQVTM and CDR2 is ANQGSEA in the germline V gene. The CDR3 runs to 11 residues. Following extraction, RNA underwent reverse transcription to cDNA, which served as the sequencing template. Profiled with immunoSEQ multiplex PCR; TCRdb holds only in-frame clones, not every one. The table records about 220,000 clones, more than 45% of them present only once. Treatment specified: oral pan-JAK inhibitor, 5-10 mg twice daily. This sequence originates from a human donor with alopecia areata. The J gene is TRBJ1-1, the V gene TRBV29-1; D not resolved. The specimen was CD4+ T cells sorted from blood, collected at week 4, from a patient treated with tofacitinib. The CDR3 region has the DNA TGCAGCGTTGAAGCCGTAACCGGAGCTTTCTTT. Translation gives CSVEAVTGAFF.